This passage covers 8 T cell receptor beta chains from one sample sequenced in a study of Ad26.COV2.S vaccination and SARS-CoV-2 variants. Stated treatment: roughly 20 received Ad26.COV2.S at low or high dose, single or two shots; five or six received placebo; per-sample allocation not given. All samples were drawn on day 63, counting from the first vaccine or placebo injection. Assay: immunoSEQ multiplex PCR; the TCRdb copy retains only in-frame clones and omits some. Here the sample spans about 280,000 clones, about 87% being singletons. The source was peripheral blood, collected in a trial of Ad26.COV2.S vaccine versus placebo. Source of these receptors: a person aged 18-60 years who received the Ad26.COV2.S COVID-19 vaccine or a placebo.

V usage is TRBV9 and J usage is TRBJ1-6, with 7 bases lining up with TRBD1. This CDR3 is 15 amino acids long. The germline gives CDR1 SGDLS, CDR2 YYNGEE. V dropped 4 bases and J dropped 8; count of bases not matched to a gene: 9. The CDR3 sequence: CASSPLTGMDSPLHF. The CDR3 bases are TGTGCCAGCAGCCCACTGACAGGGATGGATTCACCCCTCCACTTT.

The gene calls are TRBV18 and TRBJ2-3, with D possibly being TRBD2 (7 bases). Germline V gives CDR1 KGHSH, CDR2 LQKENI. CDR3 size: 16 residues. V lost 0 bases to trimming and J lost 5 bases, with 15 bases between them. The DNA for the CDR3 is TGTGCCAGCTCACCACCTAGGGGGGGCCGTGGAGATACGCAGTATTTT. This gives the protein CASSPPRGGRGDTQYF.

This clone was picked up one time. The CDR3 spells CASSLPSNYGYTF. The CDR3 DNA reads TGTGCCAGCAGCTTGCCCAGTAACTATGGCTACACCTTC. The chain recombines TRBV5-4 with TRBJ1-2; D gene unclear. The CDR3 loop spans 13 amino acids. The V and J ends lost 1 base and 1 base respectively, with 5 bases between them. Germline loops: CDR1 SGHNT, CDR2 YYREEE (reference sequence).

The chain uses TRBV27 and TRBJ1-5; perhaps TRBD1 as D (6 bases). With 6 bases removed from V and 7 bases from J, the gap between germline ends came to 16 bases. Germline loops: CDR1 MNHEY, CDR2 SMNVEV (reference sequence). This CDR3 is built from 14 residues. The CDR3 nucleotides are TGTGCCAGCAGACCTCTGACAGGAGAGCAGCCCCAGCATTTT. Its protein is CASRPLTGEQPQHF.

This sequence joins TRBV19 and TRBJ2-3; 8 bases are a match to TRBD1. Trimming took 6 bases from V and 5 from J; bases not matched to a gene: 1. CDR1 and CDR2 (germline): LNHDA, SQIVND (reference sequence). This CDR3 spans 12 amino acids. The DNA of the CDR3 is TGTGCCAGTAGAACAGGGGGAGATACGCAGTATTTT. It translates to CASRTGGDTQYF.

The rearrangement joins TRBV30 to TRBJ2-5; 7 bases are shared with TRBD1. V was pared by 0 bases and J by 4 bases, with 14 bases of the junction left unmatched. This CDR3 has 17 amino acids. Germline lookup yields CDR1 GTSNPN and CDR2 SVGIG (reference sequence). In nucleotides, the CDR3 is TGTGCCTGGAGTGTAGGGCCCAATCCGACAGGGATAGAGACCCAGTACTTC. Translating it yields CAWSVGPNPTGIETQYF.

The genes are TRBV24-1 and TRBJ2-3, with D unresolved. The CDR3 length is 14 residues. CDR1 and CDR2 from the germline V gene are KGHDR and SFDVKD. Trimming stripped 7 bases from V and 0 bases from J, with 10 bases between. The DNA of the CDR3 is TGTGCCACCAGGAGTAGCCTTAGCACAGATACGCAGTATTTT. It translates to CATRSSLSTDTQYF.

This sequence joins TRBV7-2 and TRBJ2-7; tentatively, D is TRBD1 (5 bases). V was cut by 0 bases and J by 2 bases, with 11 bases left in between. The CDR3 is 15 amino acids. From germline, CDR1 is SGHTA and CDR2 FQGNSA. The CDR3 DNA is TGTGCCAGCAGCTTAGCTTGGGCAGGGCCCTACGAGCAGTACTTC. Its protein product is CASSLAWAGPYEQYF.